These 28 T cell receptor beta chains came from one sample sequenced in a study of cytomegalovirus exposure and HLA in healthy donors (dated by TCRdb to the late 2010s). Libraries were prepared through the immunoSEQ multiplex PCR assay. A mixture of 60 forward primers for TCR Vbeta segments and 13 reverse primers for TCR Jbeta segments was used in the multiplex PCR. TCRdb provides this immuneACCESS table in a form limited to in-frame rearrangements. Some clones are lacking; in checked studies, under half of them reflect an unresolved V gene, and why the rest are absent is not known. This sample's listing comprises 65,000 to 90,000 clones. The top ten clones comprise roughly 2.6% of the sample. Sequencing was done on a sample of PBMCs. The receptor source for this set is a female donor in good health and CMV-seropositive.

The DNA of the CDR3 is TGCGCCAGCAGCTCCCTACAGGGAAGTGGCTACACCTTC. As protein: CASSSLQGSGYTF. The chain combines TRBV5-1 with TRBJ1-2, with D possibly TRBD1 on 6 matching bases. CDR3 length: 13 residues. V was trimmed by 3 bases and J by 7 bases, leaving 13 bases between them. The germline V gene has CDR1 SGHRS and CDR2 YFSETQ.

The genes are TRBV6-5 and TRBJ1-1; tentative D call: TRBD1 (5 bases). The CDR3 extends over 11 amino acids. Between the trimmed V and J ends, which lost 6 bases and 10 bases, there was a span of 12 bases. Germline-derived CDR1 and CDR2 are MNHEY and SVGAGI. CDR3 sequence (DNA): TGTGCCAGCAGCGACACAAGGGGAGCTTTCTTT. Its protein product is CASSDTRGAFF.

V gene TRBV5-6 combines with J gene TRBJ2-5, with TRBD1 identical over 8 bases. This CDR3 has 13 amino acids. V lost 3 bases, J lost 4 bases, and 2 bases stayed unmatched. Germline V gene lookup returns CDR1 SGHDT and CDR2 YYEEEE. The CDR3 bases are TGTGCCAGCAGCTCGACAGGGGTAGAGACCCAGTACTTC. It yields the protein CASSSTGVETQYF.

This chain uses TRBV28 with TRBJ1-1; no firm D call. The CDR3 has 12 residues. Trimming took off 5 bases at V and 0 bases at J, with 4 bases between the two ends. CDR1 is MDHEN and CDR2 is SYDVKM in the germline V gene. The CDR3 region has the DNA TGTGCCAGCAGTGTCATGAACACTGAAGCTTTCTTT. This sequence encodes CASSVMNTEAFF.

The rearrangement joins TRBV4-3 to TRBJ2-3, with 8 bases fitting TRBD1. The germline V gene encodes CDR1 LGHNA and CDR2 YSLEER. Trimming cost V 1 base and J 6 bases; bases outside gene matches: 9. The CDR3 spans 16 residues. CDR3 DNA sequence: TGCGCCAGCAGCCAAGGAGGACAGGGAATATGGGATACGCAGTATTTT. Encoded protein: CASSQGGQGIWDTQYF.

The chain recombines TRBV5-6 with TRBJ2-1; tentative D call: TRBD2 (5 bases). Germline CDR1 is SGHDT and CDR2 is YYEEEE. V was cut by 4 bases and J by 0 bases, with 14 bases left in between. The CDR3 runs to 16 residues. This chain's CDR3 is CASSIRRGSSYNEQFF. The CDR3 DNA sequence: TGTGCCAGCAGCATACGCAGAGGGAGCTCCTACAATGAGCAGTTCTTC.

This sequence joins TRBV12-5 and TRBJ2-3; a weak D match, TRBD1 (6 bases). Between the trimmed V and J ends, which lost 4 bases and 1 base, there was a span of 12 bases. Germline values: CDR1 LGHNT, CDR2 FRNRAP. The CDR3 is made up of 15 amino acids. In DNA form, the CDR3 reads TGTGCTAGTGGTTCACAGGGATTGGGCACAGATACGCAGTATTTT. It specifies CASGSQGLGTDTQYF. Using reference TRBV12-5 and TRBJ2-3 for the parts outside the CDR3, the full variable domain is DARVTQTPRHKVTEMGQEVTMRCQPILGHNTVFWYRQTMMQGLELLAYFRNRAPLDDSGMPKDRFSAEMPDATLATLKIQPSEPRDSAVYFCASGSQGLGTDTQYFGPGTRLTVL.

The chain joins TRBV6-1 to TRBJ2-7; TRBD1 matches at 7 bases. CDR3 size: 15 residues. Germline V lookup: CDR1 MNHNS, CDR2 SASEGT. V dropped 1 base and J dropped 3; count of bases not matched to a gene: 6. The CDR3 region has the DNA TGTGCCAGCAGTGAAGGACTTGACAGGGTCTACGAGCAGTACTTC. It specifies CASSEGLDRVYEQYF.

The chain has TRBV4-1 and TRBJ1-6, with 9 bases that match TRBD1. V dropped 4 bases and J dropped 5; count of bases not matched to a gene: 3. Germline lookup yields CDR1 MGHRA and CDR2 YSYEKL. The CDR3 loop spans 15 amino acids. The CDR3 here is CASSLGTGNNSPLHF. For the CDR3, the DNA is TGCGCCAGCAGCCTTGGGACAGGGAATAATTCACCCCTCCACTTT.

The chain employs TRBV7-2 and TRBJ2-7; 8 bases align to TRBD1. The length of the CDR3 is 16 residues. From germline, CDR1 is SGHTA and CDR2 FQGNSA. With 5 bases clipped from V and 3 bases from J, the junction kept 12 bases outside the gene matches. The CDR3 region is CASSQGSAGGVYEQYF. The DNA of the CDR3 is TGTGCCAGCAGCCAAGGGTCGGCAGGGGGCGTCTACGAGCAGTACTTC.

J is TRBJ2-1 and V is TRBV5-1; 12 bases are a match to TRBD2. Germline CDR1 and CDR2: SGHRS and YFSETQ. The CDR3 has 17 amino acids. V was clipped by 4 bases and J by 5 bases; unmatched bases: 10. The CDR3 DNA sequence: TGCGCCAGCAGCCGCTTGCTAGCGGGAGGGCATCACAATGAGCAGTTCTTC. Translation gives CASSRLLAGGHHNEQFF.

CDR3 DNA sequence: TGTGCCAGCTCACCACCGGGACAGAGTAACTCTGGGGCCAACGTCCTGACTTTC. This codes for CASSPPGQSNSGANVLTF. The gene calls are TRBV18 and TRBJ2-6; 7 nucleotides match TRBD1. Germline assignment: CDR1 KGHSH and CDR2 LQKENI. With V trimmed by 0 bases and J by 0 bases, 5 bases remained unmatched. The CDR3 runs to 18 residues.

This chain joins TRBV29-1 and TRBJ2-7, with D tentatively TRBD2 (7 bases). The CDR3 sequence is 16 residues long. Germline V gene lookup returns CDR1 SQVTM and CDR2 ANQGSEA. With 7 bases removed from V and 2 bases from J, the gap between germline ends came to 24 bases. CDR3 in DNA: TGCAGCGCTCAAGCCGCCGGACGGGGGGCCACCTACGAGCAGTACTTC. It specifies CSAQAAGRGATYEQYF.

The chain is built from TRBV10-3 and TRBJ1-1, with TRBD1 matching over 9 bases. V trimming: 10 bases; J trimming: 5 bases; junction bases outside the gene matches: 8. The CDR3 runs to 13 residues. CDR1 and CDR2 (germline): ENHRY, SYGVKD. CDR3 bases: TGTGCCAGCAACCGGGACAGGGAGACTGAAGCTTTCTTT. This codes for CASNRDRETEAFF.

V and J are TRBV9 and TRBJ2-1; D call uncertain. V was shortened by 3 bases and J by 10 bases, with 8 bases between the two germline ends. Per the germline V gene, CDR1 is SGDLS and CDR2 is YYNGEE. This CDR3 contains 11 residues. CDR3 protein: CASSGVKEQFF. CDR3 sequence (DNA): TGTGCCAGCAGCGGAGTCAAGGAGCAGTTCTTC.

This rearrangement joins TRBV30 to TRBJ2-1; D is undetermined. This CDR3 spans 12 amino acids. Germline lookup yields CDR1 GTSNPN and CDR2 SVGIG (reference sequence). V shed 3 bases and J shed 5 bases, with 8 bases lying between them. The CDR3 spells CAWSPGHNEQFF. CDR3 in DNA: TGTGCCTGGAGCCCAGGCCACAATGAGCAGTTCTTC.

This chain links TRBV6-1 with TRBJ1-2; 8 positions match TRBD1. With V trimmed by 5 bases and J by 0 bases, 2 bases remained unmatched. Germline CDR1 reads MNHNS; CDR2 reads SASEGT. This CDR3 contains 14 residues. CDR3 DNA sequence: TGTGCCAGCAGTAGGGACAGGACTAACTATGGCTACACCTTC. Protein sequence: CASSRDRTNYGYTF.

The rearrangement uses TRBV18 and TRBJ2-7; D unclear. Germline values: CDR1 KGHSH, CDR2 LQKENI. The CDR3 length is 14 residues. V dropped 0 bases and J dropped 5 bases, with 11 bases sitting between them. CDR3 DNA: TGTGCCAGCTCACCACCGAATTTAGCCCACGAGCAGTACTTC. This gives the protein CASSPPNLAHEQYF.

The CDR3 DNA follows: TGTGCCAGCAGCTTACGGGGATACGAGCAGTACTTC. The encoded protein is CASSLRGYEQYF. This chain joins TRBV7-2 and TRBJ2-7, with D possibly matching TRBD2 (5 bases). With 2 bases removed from V and 4 bases from J, the gap between germline ends came to 6 bases. Germline V gene lookup returns CDR1 SGHTA and CDR2 FQGNSA. The CDR3 extends over 12 amino acids.

This chain connects TRBV7-9 to TRBJ2-7; D gene unclear. The V end lost 5 bases, the J end lost 6 bases, and 5 bases lay between the germline ends. The CDR3 extends over 10 amino acids. Germline CDR1 SEHNR, CDR2 FQNEAQ (reference sequence). This CDR3 reads CASSPGEQYF. As DNA, the CDR3 is TGTGCCAGCAGCCCGGGCGAGCAGTACTTC.

V is TRBV28 and J is TRBJ1-5; 10 nucleotides agree with TRBD1. The ends lost 5 bases at V and 6 bases at J; junction bases unmatched: 7. The CDR3 length is 15 residues. Germline CDR1 and CDR2: MDHEN and SYDVKM. The CDR3 region is CASSRGQGGGQPQHF. The CDR3 DNA reads as TGTGCCAGCAGTCGAGGACAGGGGGGCGGTCAGCCCCAGCATTTT.

V usage is TRBV19 and J usage is TRBJ1-1; D unresolved. Germline loops: CDR1 LNHDA, CDR2 SQIVND (reference sequence). V was pared by 7 bases and J by 0 bases, with 3 bases between. The CDR3 is 11 amino acids. The CDR3 loop reads CASTLNTEAFF. CDR3 sequence (DNA): TGTGCCAGTACTCTGAACACTGAAGCTTTCTTT.

This chain joins TRBV29-1 and TRBJ2-7; D perhaps matches TRBD2 (7 bases). The CDR3 spans 12 residues. V was trimmed by 6 bases and J by 6 bases, leaving 15 bases between them. Germline V gene data show CDR1 as SQVTM and CDR2 as ANQGSEA. CDR3 in DNA: TGCAGCGTCCTCCGGGGGGCGCGCGAGCAGTACTTC. The encoded protein is CSVLRGAREQYF.

V and J are TRBV11-3 and TRBJ1-1; 9 bases fit TRBD1. The CDR3 consists of 18 residues. V lost 4 bases, J lost 1 base, and 13 bases stayed unmatched. From germline, CDR1 is SGHNT and CDR2 YENEEA. In nucleotides, the CDR3 is TGTGCCAGCAGCTCCTCAGCCGGGACAGGGATTGGGAACACTGAAGCTTTCTTT. It encodes CASSSSAGTGIGNTEAFF.

This chain joins TRBV15 and TRBJ2-3; 9 positions agree with TRBD2. Germline V lookup: CDR1 LNHNV, CDR2 YYDKDF (reference sequence). The V segment lost 3 bases and the J segment 4 bases; nucleotides outside the gene matches: 5. There are 15 residues in the CDR3. CDR3 loop: CATSSRAGGADTQYF. The DNA for the CDR3 is TGTGCCACCAGCAGCCGGGCGGGAGGGGCAGATACGCAGTATTTT.

The gene calls are TRBV10-3 and TRBJ2-2; a weak D match, TRBD2 (5 bases). Trimming removed 4 bases at V and 0 bases at J, with 18 bases between. Germline CDR1 reads ENHRY; CDR2 reads SYGVKD. The CDR3 sequence is 18 residues long. CDR3 coding DNA: TGTGCCATCAGTGCCGCGGACTTGGGGTTCGCGAACACCGGGGAGCTGTTTTTT. Protein product: CAISAADLGFANTGELFF.

The chain has TRBV11-3 and TRBJ2-5, with 9 bases fitting TRBD2. The length of the CDR3 is 15 residues. The germline gives CDR1 SGHNT, CDR2 YENEEA. V shed 5 bases and J 5 bases; nucleotides not matched to a gene: 9. The CDR3 nucleotides are TGTGCCAGCAGCGCCGAGGGACTAGCTGGGGAGACCCAGTACTTC. This codes for CASSAEGLAGETQYF.

The chain uses TRBV19 and TRBJ2-1; D is perhaps TRBD2 (6 bases). CDR3 length equals 12 residues. CDR1 LNHDA and CDR2 SQIVND come from the germline V gene (reference sequence). Trimming pared 8 bases from V and 6 bases from J, leaving 11 bases between. For the CDR3, the DNA is TGTGCCAGTGGACTGGGGGGCAATGAGCAGTTCTTC. Its protein is CASGLGGNEQFF. The complete variable domain, with remaining parts taken from reference TRBV19 and TRBJ2-1, reads DGGITQSPKYLFRKEGQNVTLSCEQNLNHDAMYWYRQDPGQGLRLIYYSQIVNDFQKGDIAEGYSVSREKKESFPLTVTSAQKNPTAFYLCASGLGGNEQFFGPGTRLTVL.